The source of this T cell receptor (beta chain) is a study of CD8 T cells in ankylosing spondylitis. In this sample, this clonotype turned up many times. Its cognate antigen is unknown. Study-wide results and limits: Reported data indicate significant enrichment of disease-linked clones within matched ankylosing spondylitis synovial fluid.

Between the trimmed V and J ends, which lost 6 bases and 3 bases, there was a span of 23 bases. CDR3 size: 17 residues. MiXCR, run by TCRdb on the 5' RACE reads, gives a single entry per CDR3 protein. The sample consists of about 240,000 distinct CDR3 sequences, 8% to 9.5% of them appearing once. The TCR comes from a male donor with ankylosing spondylitis or in good health (not recorded which). Sequenced material: blood, either unsorted or a sorted T cell fraction (not recorded which). The J gene is TRBJ1-1, the V gene TRBV12-3 or TRBV12-4; tentatively, D is TRBD1 (6 bases). The CDR3 DNA reads TGTGCCAGCAGAATAATCACCACCGGGACACACTACACTGAAGCTTTCTTT. Translated, it gives CASRIITTGTHYTEAFF.